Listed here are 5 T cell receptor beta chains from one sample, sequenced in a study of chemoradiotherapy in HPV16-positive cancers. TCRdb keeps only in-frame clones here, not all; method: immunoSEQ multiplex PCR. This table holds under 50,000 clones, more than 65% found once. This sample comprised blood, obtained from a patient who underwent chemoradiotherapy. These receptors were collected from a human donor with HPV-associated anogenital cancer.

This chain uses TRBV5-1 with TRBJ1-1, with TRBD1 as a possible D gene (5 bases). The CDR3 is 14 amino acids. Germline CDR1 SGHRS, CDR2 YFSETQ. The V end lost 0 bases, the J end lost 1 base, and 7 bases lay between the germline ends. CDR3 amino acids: CASSLDGGNTEAFF. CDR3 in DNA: TGCGCCAGCAGCTTGGATGGGGGGAACACTGAAGCTTTCTTT.

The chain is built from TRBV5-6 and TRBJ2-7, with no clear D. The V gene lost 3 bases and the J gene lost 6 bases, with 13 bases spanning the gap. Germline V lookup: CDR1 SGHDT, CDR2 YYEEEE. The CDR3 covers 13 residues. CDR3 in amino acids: CASSSPPGREQYF. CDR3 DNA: TGTGCCAGCAGCTCGCCTCCTGGGCGCGAGCAGTACTTC.

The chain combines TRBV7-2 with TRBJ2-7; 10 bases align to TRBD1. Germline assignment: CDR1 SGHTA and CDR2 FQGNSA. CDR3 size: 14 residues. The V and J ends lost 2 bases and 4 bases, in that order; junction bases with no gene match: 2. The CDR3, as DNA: TGTGCCAGCAGCTTACAGGGACAGGGGTACGAGCAGTACTTC. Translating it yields CASSLQGQGYEQYF. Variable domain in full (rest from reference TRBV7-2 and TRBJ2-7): GAGVSQSPSNKVTEKGKDVELRCDPISGHTALYWYRQSLGQGLEFLIYFQGNSAPDKSGLPSDRFSAERTGGSVSTLTIQRTQQEDSAVYLCASSLQGQGYEQYFGPGTRLTVT.

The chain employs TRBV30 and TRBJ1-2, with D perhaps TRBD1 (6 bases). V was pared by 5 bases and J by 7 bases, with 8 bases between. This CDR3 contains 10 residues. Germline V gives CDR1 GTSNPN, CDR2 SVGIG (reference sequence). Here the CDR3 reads CAWQGGGYTF. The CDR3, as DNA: TGTGCCTGGCAAGGGGGTGGCTACACCTTC.

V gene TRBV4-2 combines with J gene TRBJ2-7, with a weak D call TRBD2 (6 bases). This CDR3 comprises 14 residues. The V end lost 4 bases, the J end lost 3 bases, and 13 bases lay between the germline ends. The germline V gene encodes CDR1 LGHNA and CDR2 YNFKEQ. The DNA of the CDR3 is TGTGCCAGCAGCCGGAGTTTGACTAGCTACGAGCAGTACTTC. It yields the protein CASSRSLTSYEQYF.